This is a list of T cell receptor beta chains from one sample in a study of blood T cells in healthy people across ages. TCRdb independently ran MiXCR on the 5' RACE reads; one entry per CDR3 protein. This table holds 450,000 to 650,000 distinct CDR3 sequences, around 24% found once. This sample was shared with a second study, whose subject was T cells of mothers and their children.

Sequencing was done on a sample of blood. These receptors were obtained from a boy aged 5-17 years in good health. The CDR3 runs from the conserved cysteine through the conserved F or W. D genes are given only for firm matches. The size of a clone is reported for some rows only, either as once, few or many, or as a class for expanded clones.

d_call clone_size j_call v_call cdr3_nt cdr3_aa
- few TRBJ2-1 TRBV7-9 TGTGCCAGCAGCTTACGGGCCGGGGACCCAACCCATGAGCAGTTCTTC CASSLRAGDPTHEQFF
- few TRBJ1-5 TRBV7-8 TGTGCCAGCAGCCGTCGACAGAGCAATCGGCCCCAGCATTTT CASSRRQSNRPQHF
TRBD1 - TRBJ2-2 TRBV5-5 TGTGCCAGCAGCTTACAGGGGTCTCCGAACACCGGGGAGCTGTTTTTT CASSLQGSPNTGELFF
- once TRBJ1-2 TRBV28 TGTGCCAGCAGTTTTGGTACTGAGCCCCTCGGGGGCTACACCTTC CASSFGTEPLGGYTF
- - TRBJ2-7 TRBV5-4 TGTGCCAGCGGCGGGAGGGGACAGGGCCACGAGCAGTACTTC CASGGRGQGHEQYF
TRBD1 - TRBJ1-3 TRBV6-5 TGTGCCAGCAGTTACGACAGGGCCTCTGGAAACACCATATATTTT CASSYDRASGNTIYF
TRBD1 few TRBJ2-3 TRBV5-8 TGTGCCAGCAGCTTCTCGCCCAACAGGGGACCTTATACGCAGTATTTT CASSFSPNRGPYTQYF
TRBD2 few TRBJ2-1 TRBV7-2 TGTGCCAGCAGCTCGACTAGCGGGGGGGGGAACAATGAGCAGTTCTTC CASSSTSGGGNNEQFF
- few TRBJ2-7 TRBV5-4 TGTGCCAGCAGATTGACCGGCTCCTACGAGCAGTACTTC CASRLTGSYEQYF
- - TRBJ2-3 TRBV29-1 TGCAGCGTTGAAGATAGGTCAGGGCGAGACAGTTCGCAGTATTTT CSVEDRSGRDSSQYF
- few TRBJ2-7 TRBV29-1 TGCAGCGTTGAAGGGCAGGGATCCTCCTACGAGCAGTACTTC CSVEGQGSSYEQYF
- many TRBJ1-4 TRBV4-3 TGCGCCAGCAGCCAAGATCCTACACAGGGTTCACCTAATGAAAAACTGTTTTTT CASSQDPTQGSPNEKLFF
TRBD1 - TRBJ1-2 TRBV28 TGTGCCATCCCAACAGGGGGCTCCCCCTATGGCTACACCTTC CAIPTGGSPYGYTF
- - TRBJ1-6 TRBV7-2 TGTGCCAGCAGCCTAAGCGTGTATAATTCACCCCTCCACTTT CASSLSVYNSPLHF
TRBD2 - TRBJ2-3 TRBV7-2 TGTGCCAGCAGCCCTAGGGCGGGAGCGCAGTATTTT CASSPRAGAQYF
- few TRBJ1-2 TRBV7-2 TGTGCCAGCAGCAAAGCGGTGGACACCGTCTATGGCTACACCTTC CASSKAVDTVYGYTF
- many TRBJ1-1 TRBV20-1 TGCAGTGCAGAACACCTGAACACTGAAGCTTTCTTT CSAEHLNTEAFF
TRBD1 - TRBJ1-2 TRBV7-2 TGTGCCAGCAGCGTAGACTATGGGACAGTAGGGCCGGTATACACCTTC CASSVDYGTVGPVYTF
- - TRBJ1-1 TRBV7-8 TGTGCCAGCAGCTTTACGGCAGGGAAGTGGAGTGAAGCTTTCTTT CASSFTAGKWSEAFF
- many TRBJ1-3 TRBV19 TGTGCCGCGGGCCTTAAGGGTGCTGGAAACACCATATATTTT CAAGLKGAGNTIYF
TRBD1 - TRBJ1-1 TRBV5-1 TGCGCCAGCAGCTTGGATGGGACAGCGATGAACACTGAAGCTTTCTTT CASSLDGTAMNTEAFF
- many TRBJ2-7 TRBV7-2 TGTGCCAGCAGCTTAGTAAGGGCCGGTGCGGACGAGCAGTACTTC CASSLVRAGADEQYF
TRBD1 few TRBJ1-3 TRBV7-2 TGTGCCAGCAGCCGCCAGGGGGTCGCCTCTGGAGACACCATATATTTT CASSRQGVASGDTIYF
- - TRBJ2-1 TRBV29-1 TGCAGCGTCCCCGAGGAGGACTACAATGAGCAGTTCTTC CSVPEEDYNEQFF
- - TRBJ2-5 TRBV4-3 TGCGCCAGCAGCCCATACGGGCTTAACCAAGAGACCCAGTACTTC CASSPYGLNQETQYF
- - TRBJ2-7 TRBV2 TGTGCCAGCAGTGAAGCGTTCCTCGGGGGGCTTTCCTACGAGCAGTACTTC CASSEAFLGGLSYEQYF
TRBD1 few TRBJ1-5 TRBV20-1 TGCAGTGCAACAGCCGGGACAGAGTATAGCAATCAGCCCCAGCATTTT CSATAGTEYSNQPQHF
- few TRBJ2-7 TRBV7-2 TGTGCCAGCAGCACTGACCCGACCTACGAGCAGTACTTC CASSTDPTYEQYF
- few TRBJ2-2 TRBV7-7 TGTGCTAGCAGCCAGACCTGGGGTTTAGGGACCGGGGAGCTGTTTTTT CASSQTWGLGTGELFF
- - TRBJ2-7 TRBV7-2 TGTGCCAGCAGCTCGTACACATCCGAGCAGTACTTC CASSSYTSEQYF
- few TRBJ1-1 TRBV19 TGTGCCAGTAGTATTGGGAATATGAACACTGAAGCTTTCTTT CASSIGNMNTEAFF
TRBD1 - TRBJ2-2 TRBV28 TGTGCCAGCAGTATCGGGACAGGGGACGCCGGGGAGCTGTTTTTT CASSIGTGDAGELFF
- few TRBJ1-3 TRBV9 TGTGCCAGCAGCGGGACACGGAGCTCTGGAAACACCATATATTTT CASSGTRSSGNTIYF
TRBD2 - TRBJ2-4 TRBV20-1 TGCAGTGCTAGAGATAAGGCTAGCGGGCCTTGGAGGAACATTCAGTACTTC CSARDKASGPWRNIQYF
- - TRBJ2-4 TRBV6-5 TGTGCCTCGAACCAGAGGGGCAGGGGTAACATTCAGTACTTC CASNQRGRGNIQYF
TRBD1 - TRBJ2-3 TRBV15 TGTGCCACCAGCACCTTGACAGGGGGGAGAGATACGCAGTATTTT CATSTLTGGRDTQYF
- few TRBJ2-7 TRBV9 TGTGCCAGCAGCGTAGAACCTACTAATTACTACGAGCAGTACTTC CASSVEPTNYYEQYF
- few TRBJ2-1 TRBV5-1 TGCGCCAGCAGCTTACCGGGACTGGCCCAGGGTGAGCAGTTCTTC CASSLPGLAQGEQFF
- few TRBJ2-4 TRBV20-1 TGCAGTGCTAGGGGCCCCGAGGATTTCAAAAACATTCAGTACTTC CSARGPEDFKNIQYF
- - TRBJ2-5 TRBV9 TGTGCCAGCAGCGTAGTAATGGGGGACTACCAAGAGACCCAGTACTTC CASSVVMGDYQETQYF
- few TRBJ2-3 TRBV20-1 TGCAGTGCGATCAACTTGCCCTCAGATACGCAGTATTTT CSAINLPSDTQYF
- - TRBJ2-7 TRBV14 TGTGCCAGCAGCCCCAAGGCAGGGTGGTACGAGCAGTACTTC CASSPKAGWYEQYF
- - TRBJ2-2 TRBV6-1 TGTGCCAGCAGCCTTAGCGAGACGAACACCGGGGAGCTGTTTTTT CASSLSETNTGELFF
- few TRBJ2-2 TRBV7-2 TGTGCCAGCAGCTTAGCCCCTCCTAGCGGGGAGCTGTTTTTT CASSLAPPSGELFF
- - TRBJ2-3 TRBV14 TGTGCCAGCAGCCAAGATCGGGGGCGTGGAGATACGCAGTATTTT CASSQDRGRGDTQYF
TRBD1 - TRBJ2-5 TRBV5-5 TGTGCCAGCAGCAGAGAGGACAGGGCCTTCGGGGAGACCCAGTACTTC CASSREDRAFGETQYF
- - TRBJ2-7 TRBV12-3/TRBV12-4 TGTGCCAGCAGTTTTATACCGGGTGCCAGCTACGAGCAGTACTTC CASSFIPGASYEQYF
- few TRBJ2-1 TRBV29-1 TGCAGCGTTGGACTAAACCTAAACAATGAGCAGTTCTTC CSVGLNLNNEQFF
- few TRBJ2-7 TRBV7-2 TGTGCCAGCAGCCGACCCAACCCCGGGGGGCCCCCCTACGAGCAGTACTTC CASSRPNPGGPPYEQYF
- - TRBJ2-7 TRBV5-1 TGCGCCAGCAGCGGCGGGACCTGGGGATCCGAGCAGTACTTC CASSGGTWGSEQYF
TRBD1 few TRBJ2-5 TRBV24-1 TGTGCCACCAGTCCCGGGACAGGGGGTACCTTACAAGAGACCCAGTACTTC CATSPGTGGTLQETQYF
- - TRBJ2-3 TRBV27 TGTGCCAGCAGTTCGCTGGATAGCACAGATACGCAGTATTTT CASSSLDSTDTQYF